The 28 T cell receptor beta chains below were found in one sample sequenced in a study of technical replicates of blood from several donors. Only in-frame clones appear in the TCRdb table, and some are missing; sequencing was by immunoSEQ multiplex PCR. The sample yields tens of thousands of clones, around 96% seen once. Input material: T cells isolated from PBMCs. These receptors all come from a human donor in good health.

This clone was seen just once. The V and J genes are TRBV4-3 and TRBJ2-5; TRBD2 agrees at 7 bases. The CDR3 length is 17 residues. Trimming removed 1 base from V and 5 bases from J; junction bases left unmatched: 13. Looked up from germline, CDR1 is LGHNA and CDR2 is YSLEER. This CDR3 is CASSQVYAGAGIETQYF. CDR3 coding DNA: TGCGCCAGCAGCCAAGTTTACGCGGGAGCGGGGATCGAGACCCAGTACTTC.

This rearrangement joins TRBV2 to TRBJ1-5, with D unclear. The CDR3 consists of 13 residues. V was cut by 7 bases and J by 5 bases, with 12 bases left in between. CDR1 SNHLY and CDR2 FYNNEI come from the germline V gene. The CDR3 loop reads CASTFTGDQPQHF. CDR3 DNA: TGTGCCAGCACCTTCACGGGTGATCAGCCCCAGCATTTT.

J is TRBJ1-5 and V is TRBV6-5; D unclear. Germline loops: CDR1 MNHEY, CDR2 SVGAGI. Trimming pared 9 bases from V and 1 base from J, leaving 16 bases between. The CDR3 has 15 residues. CDR3 loop: CASSGSFLSNQPQHF. The CDR3 bases are TGTGCCAGTAGTGGGAGCTTTCTCAGCAATCAGCCCCAGCATTTT.

The chain combines TRBV11-2 with TRBJ2-3, with 10 positions matching TRBD2. V lost 2 bases to trimming and J lost 4 bases; unmatched junction nucleotides: 9. The CDR3 is 17 residues long. Germline assignment: CDR1 SGHAT and CDR2 FQNNGV. This chain's CDR3 is CASSLWGTSVESDTQYF. CDR3 DNA sequence: TGTGCCAGCAGCTTATGGGGGACTAGCGTGGAATCAGATACGCAGTATTTT. Supplemented by reference TRBV11-2 and TRBJ2-3, the full variable domain reads EAGVAQSPRYKIIEKRQSVAFWCNPISGHATLYWYQQILGQGPKLLIQFQNNGVVDDSQLPKDRFSAERLKGVDSTLKIQPAKLEDSAVYLCASSLWGTSVESDTQYFGPGTRLTVL.

J is TRBJ2-7 and V is TRBV11-2; TRBD2 might be the D (5 bases). V dropped 4 bases and J dropped 3 bases, with 13 bases sitting between them. This CDR3 is built from 14 residues. Per the germline V gene, CDR1 is SGHAT and CDR2 is FQNNGV. CDR3 DNA sequence: TGTGCCAGCAGCTCCCTGTACAGCGGCTACGAGCAGTACTTC. Translated, it gives CASSSLYSGYEQYF.

The V gene is TRBV10-3, the J gene TRBJ2-3, with D tentatively TRBD2 (6 bases). From germline, CDR1 is ENHRY and CDR2 SYGVKD. CDR3 length: 14 amino acids. V was shortened by 4 bases and J by 0 bases, with 8 bases between the two germline ends. This CDR3 reads CAISGLASTDTQYF. The CDR3 coding sequence is TGTGCCATCAGTGGGCTAGCGAGCACAGATACGCAGTATTTT.

This chain joins TRBV11-2 and TRBJ1-4; tentatively, D is TRBD1 (5 bases). This CDR3 spans 13 amino acids. The germline CDR1 and CDR2 sequences are SGHAT and FQNNGV. V lost 5 bases to trimming and J lost 10 bases, with 14 bases between them. CDR3 in DNA: TGTGCCAGCAGCAAAACGCTCCAGGGAAAACTGTTTTTT. Translated: CASSKTLQGKLFF. Drawing the rest from reference TRBV11-2 and TRBJ1-4, the complete variable domain is EAGVAQSPRYKIIEKRQSVAFWCNPISGHATLYWYQQILGQGPKLLIQFQNNGVVDDSQLPKDRFSAERLKGVDSTLKIQPAKLEDSAVYLCASSKTLQGKLFFGSGTQLSVL.

The chain combines TRBV7-8 with TRBJ1-1; 9 bases are shared with TRBD1. The CDR3 extends over 16 amino acids. The V and J ends lost 4 bases and 2 bases, in that order; junction bases with no gene match: 8. CDR1 is SGHVS and CDR2 is FQNEAQ in the germline V gene. The DNA of the CDR3 is TGTGCCAGCAGCTACTCGCCGACAGGGGGTAACACTGAAGCTTTCTTT. This translates into CASSYSPTGGNTEAFF.

The rearrangement joins TRBV11-3 to TRBJ2-5, with D tentatively TRBD1 (6 bases). Deletions cut 3 bases from V and 5 bases from J, with 10 bases between. CDR3 size: 13 residues. From germline, CDR1 is SGHNT and CDR2 YENEEA. CDR3 nucleotide sequence: TGTGCCAGCAGCTTCACAGGGACCGAGACCCAGTACTTC. Its translation: CASSFTGTETQYF. The whole variable domain, remainder taken from reference TRBV11-3 and TRBJ2-5, is EAGVVQSPRYKIIEKKQPVAFWCNPISGHNTLYWYLQNLGQGPELLIRYENEEAVDDSQLPKDRFSAERLKGVDSTLKIQPAELGDSAVYLCASSFTGTETQYFGPGTRLLVL.

This clone came up a few times. This chain links TRBV5-1 with TRBJ2-1; TRBD2 aligns across 13 bases. This CDR3 is 15 amino acids long. J lost 8 bases, V lost 3 bases, and 5 bases had no gene match. Germline CDR1 and CDR2: SGHRS and YFSETQ. The CDR3 nucleotides are TGCGCCAGCAGCTGGACTAGCGGGAGTATCTATGAGCAGTTCTTC. Translating gives CASSWTSGSIYEQFF.

This chain connects TRBV5-1 to TRBJ1-3; TRBD1 agrees at 7 bases. Trimming cost V 4 bases and J 0 bases; bases outside gene matches: 7. This CDR3 has 16 residues. In germline, CDR1 is SGHRS, CDR2 YFSETQ. The CDR3 reads CASSRGQLSSGNTIYF. The CDR3 DNA reads TGCGCCAGCAGCCGGGGACAGCTGAGCTCTGGAAACACCATATATTTT.

The chain uses TRBV2 and TRBJ2-7; D possibly corresponds to TRBD1 (6 bases). Per germline, CDR1 SNHLY and CDR2 FYNNEI. The CDR3 is 13 amino acids. V was pared by 4 bases and J by 3 bases, with 10 bases between. The CDR3 loop is CASSVPGDYEQYF. As DNA, the CDR3 is TGTGCCAGCAGTGTCCCAGGGGACTACGAGCAGTACTTC.

The rearrangement uses TRBV27 and TRBJ2-3; perhaps TRBD2 as D (6 bases). CDR1 is MNHEY, CDR2 SMNVEV, per germline (reference sequence). The CDR3 extends over 16 amino acids. V was trimmed by 5 bases and J by 6 bases, leaving 21 bases between them. CDR3 region: CASSAYRDSGQDTQYF. The CDR3 DNA sequence: TGTGCCAGCAGTGCCTACCGGGACTCCGGCCAGGATACGCAGTATTTT.

The chain recombines TRBV30 with TRBJ1-1, with 9 bases that match TRBD1. The CDR3 runs 19 residues. Germline V gene data show CDR1 as GTSNPN and CDR2 as SVGIG (reference sequence). Trimming at V came to 0 bases and at J to 4 bases, leaving 18 bases not matched to a gene. The CDR3 here is CAWSVLAIWGQGVGTEAFF. The CDR3 bases are TGTGCCTGGAGTGTACTAGCAATTTGGGGACAGGGTGTCGGCACTGAAGCTTTCTTT.

In its sample, this clone was seen once. The genes are TRBV6-6 and TRBJ2-5; possible D gene TRBD1, 6 bases. This CDR3 has 14 residues. The germline CDR1 and CDR2 sequences are MNHNY and SVGAGI (reference sequence). The germline V and J ends were trimmed by 7 bases and 7 bases, with 19 bases remaining between them. In DNA, the CDR3 is TGTGCCAGCACCCCTTTACAGGGCCTAGGGACCCAGTACTTC. Amino acids: CASTPLQGLGTQYF.

In regard to this clone: At one end, the junction sequence differs from germline, possibly due to a read error. This rearrangement joins TRBV7-2 to TRBJ2-1; D might be TRBD2 (5 bases). Germline V gives CDR1 SGHTA, CDR2 FQGNSA. The CDR3 is made up of 15 amino acids. CDR3 region: CASSLALRDYNEQFF. DNA of the CDR3: TGTGCCAGCAGCCTAGCCCTCCGGGACTACAATGAGCAGTTCTTC.

The chain has TRBV10-3 and TRBJ2-7; TRBD1 matches 10 bases. The CDR3 contains 16 residues. After removal of 10 bases from V and 0 bases from J, the junction contained 12 bases not matched to a gene. Germline V gene sequence: CDR1 ENHRY, CDR2 SYGVKD. CDR3 loop: CATTPDRGRLSYEQYF. The CDR3 nucleotides read TGTGCCACTACGCCTGACAGGGGGCGTCTCTCCTACGAGCAGTACTTC.

The gene calls are TRBV28 and TRBJ1-1; 9 bases match TRBD1. CDR1 MDHEN and CDR2 SYDVKM come from the germline V gene. J lost 5 bases, V lost 11 bases, and 9 bases had no gene match. There are 13 residues in the CDR3. The CDR3 sequence: CASRWTGETEAFF. CDR3 in DNA: TGTGCCTCGCGCTGGACAGGGGAAACTGAAGCTTTCTTT.

V gene TRBV7-9 combines with J gene TRBJ2-7, with TRBD2 matching over 10 bases. The CDR3 is made up of 15 amino acids. Germline assignment: CDR1 SEHNR and CDR2 FQNEAQ (reference sequence). Unmatched junction bases numbered 4, after V lost 0 bases and J lost 5 bases. The CDR3 loop is CASSLAYSGRNEQYF. CDR3 nucleotide sequence: TGTGCCAGCAGCTTAGCATATAGCGGGAGGAACGAGCAGTACTTC.

The V call is TRBV30, the J call TRBJ2-6; TRBD1 is a possible D gene (6 bases). This CDR3 spans 18 amino acids. Germline assignment: CDR1 GTSNPN and CDR2 SVGIG (reference sequence). The V and J ends lost 3 bases and 0 bases respectively, with 18 bases between them. Here the CDR3 reads CAWSSWTAESSGANVLTF. CDR3 bases: TGTGCCTGGAGCTCATGGACAGCTGAAAGCTCTGGGGCCAACGTCCTGACTTTC.

The chain uses TRBV7-3 and TRBJ2-3; 7 bases map to TRBD2. Germline trimming cut 3 bases from V and 3 bases from J; bases unmatched to any gene: 12. CDR1 is SGHTA, CDR2 FQGTGA, per germline. This CDR3 has 17 amino acids. CDR3 sequence (DNA): TGTGCCAGCAGCTTTTTACCGGTAGGACTAGTTACAGATACGCAGTATTTT. Amino acid sequence: CASSFLPVGLVTDTQYF.

V and J are TRBV5-1 and TRBJ2-5, with 14 bases lining up with TRBD2. The CDR3 covers 16 residues. The trim removed 2 bases at V and 2 bases at J, leaving 2 bases unmatched. Germline CDR1 and CDR2: SGHRS and YFSETQ. The CDR3 region has the DNA TGCGCCAGCAGCTTAGGACTAGCGGGAGGACAAGAGACCCAGTACTTC. Translated: CASSLGLAGGQETQYF.

J is TRBJ2-7 and V is TRBV27; D is possibly TRBD2 (5 bases). The ends were cut back, 3 bases at V and 3 bases at J, with 12 bases in the middle. This CDR3 region has 14 residues. The germline CDR1 and CDR2 sequences are MNHEY and SMNVEV (reference sequence). CDR3 DNA sequence: TGTGCCAGCAGTTTTCCGGGGAAGGGCTACGAGCAGTACTTC. This encodes CASSFPGKGYEQYF.

The CDR3 loop is CASSQLAALTDTQYF. CDR3 DNA: TGTGCCAGCAGCCAACTAGCGGCCCTCACAGATACGCAGTATTTT. The V gene is TRBV2, the J gene TRBJ2-3, with 8 bases identical to TRBD2. Germline V CDR1 and CDR2: SNHLY, FYNNEI. V trimming: 6 bases; J trimming: 2 bases; junction bases outside the gene matches: 7. The CDR3 is 15 amino acids.

This rearrangement joins TRBV28 to TRBJ2-7, with D possibly matching TRBD2 (7 bases). The germline CDR1 and CDR2 sequences are MDHEN and SYDVKM. The length of the CDR3 is 14 residues. V lost 6 bases and J lost 3, with 15 bases in between. The CDR3, as DNA: TGTGCCAGCAGGAGTGGGGGGGCAAACTACGAGCAGTACTTC. It encodes CASRSGGANYEQYF.

V and J are TRBV19 and TRBJ2-7; TRBD1 aligns across 10 bases. The CDR3 extends over 13 amino acids. The germline CDR1 and CDR2 sequences are LNHDA and SQIVND (reference sequence). With 7 bases clipped from V and 4 bases from J, the junction kept 4 bases outside the gene matches. CDR3 residues: CASTGQGIYEQYF. CDR3 DNA sequence: TGTGCCAGTACGGGACAGGGGATTTACGAGCAGTACTTC. The variable domain in full, completed from reference TRBV19 and TRBJ2-7, reads DGGITQSPKYLFRKEGQNVTLSCEQNLNHDAMYWYRQDPGQGLRLIYYSQIVNDFQKGDIAEGYSVSREKKESFPLTVTSAQKNPTAFYLCASTGQGIYEQYFGPGTRLTVT.

This clone appeared once. The DNA of the CDR3 is TGCGCCAGCAGCCAAGCCTGGGCCACCAAAAGCACAGATACGCAGTATTTT. Protein sequence: CASSQAWATKSTDTQYF. The genes are TRBV4-1 and TRBJ2-3; the D is unclear. The CDR3 length is 17 residues. Trimming shortened V by 1 base and J by 0 bases, and 14 bases separated the two germline ends. Looked up from germline, CDR1 is MGHRA and CDR2 is YSYEKL.

Here the CDR3 reads CASTTRDRDSDTEAFF. CDR3 nucleotides: TGTGCCAGTACAACCCGGGACAGGGATAGCGACACTGAAGCTTTCTTT. The V and J genes are TRBV19 and TRBJ1-1, with 9 nucleotides matching TRBD1. Per germline, CDR1 LNHDA and CDR2 SQIVND (reference sequence). The J segment lost 3 bases and the V segment lost 7 bases, leaving 12 bases of the junction unmatched. This CDR3 has 16 amino acids.